This T cell receptor (beta chain) was documented in a study of T cells in localized non-small cell lung cancer. General study points: Uninvolved adjacent lung showed higher T cell clonality than tumor. A raised T cell density in blood coincided with lengthier overall survival. Of the top 100 tumor clones, median roughly 60 were in adjacent lung, 25 to 35 among its top 100. The study sequenced only one region of the tumor. As a result, intratumor heterogeneity could not be excluded and remains possible.

For this clone: Its antigen is currently unknown.

Sequencing was performed with immunoSEQ multiplex PCR; in TCRdb, only in-frame clones are kept and a portion is missing. The sample contains about 70,000 clones, about 90% of which appear only once. Looked up from germline, CDR1 is MNHEY and CDR2 is SVGAGI. V was shortened by 6 bases and J by 2 bases, with 16 bases between the two germline ends. The CDR3 covers 15 residues. This chain links TRBV6-5 with TRBJ1-1; D is uncertain. The TCR originated in a male donor older than 55 with stage III squamous cell lung carcinoma. Source: peripheral blood, taken before any cancer treatment. CDR3 DNA sequence: TGTGCCAGCAGAAGGACTCCAGGCTTTAACACTGAAGCTTTCTTT. Translating gives CASRRTPGFNTEAFF.